Presented here are 18 T cell receptor beta chains from one specimen sequenced in a study of CD8 T cells in ankylosing spondylitis. One entry per CDR3 protein, called by TCRdb with MiXCR from the 5' RACE reads. The table lists about 250,000 distinct CDR3 sequences, roughly a quarter of them singletons. Sequencing was done on a sample of blood, either unsorted or a sorted T cell fraction (not recorded which). The receptors stem from a male donor with ankylosing spondylitis or in good health (not recorded which).

This clonotype came up a few times. The chain combines TRBV12-3 or TRBV12-4 with TRBJ2-1, with 9 positions matching TRBD1. Losses at the gene ends were 4 bases for V and 9 bases for J; bases not matched to a gene: 13. The CDR3 is 16 residues long. CDR3 nucleotide sequence: TGTGCCAGCAGTTCCACCGGGACAGGGACGGAAAGTGAGCAGTTCTTC. The encoded protein is CASSSTGTGTESEQFF.

This clonotype was counted at least ten times. The chain couples TRBV20-1 to TRBJ2-7; D possibly uses TRBD1 or TRBD2 (5 bases each). Trimming stripped 7 bases from V and 0 bases from J, with 7 bases between. The CDR3 contains 11 residues. CDR1 DFQATT and CDR2 SNEGSKA come from the germline V gene (reference sequence). CDR3 bases: TGCAGTGGGGGACCCTCCTACGAGCAGTACTTC. It is translated as CSGGPSYEQYF.

This clonotype appeared a few times. The J gene is TRBJ2-3, the V gene TRBV6-1; D not resolved. This CDR3 has 13 residues. Germline-derived CDR1 and CDR2 are MNHNS and SASEGT. Deletions cut 6 bases from V and 2 bases from J, with 9 bases between. CDR3 sequence: CASSRQATDTQYF. CDR3 sequence (DNA): TGTGCCAGCAGCCGGCAGGCCACAGATACGCAGTATTTT.

There are many counts of this clonotype. The chain links TRBV29-1 to TRBJ1-1; D may be TRBD1 (5 bases). Germline V lookup: CDR1 SQVTM, CDR2 ANQGSEA. This CDR3 contains 13 residues. V was cut by 3 bases and J by 4 bases, with 12 bases left in between. The CDR3 loop reads CSVDSFGGTEAFF. CDR3 DNA: TGCAGCGTTGATAGTTTCGGGGGCACTGAAGCTTTCTTT.

There are many counts of this clonotype. The rearrangement links TRBV20-1 to TRBJ1-2; 7 nucleotides align to TRBD1. CDR1 DFQATT and CDR2 SNEGSKA come from the germline V gene (reference sequence). Trimming cost V 2 bases and J 6 bases; bases outside gene matches: 12. This CDR3 is built from 15 residues. CDR3 DNA: TGCAGTGCTAGAAAACCCCTGACAGGGTTCCATGGCTACACCTTC. Its protein is CSARKPLTGFHGYTF.

In DNA, the CDR3 is TGTGCCAGCAGACAGGACAGCAAGTCGAGTCAGCCCCAGCATTTT. It yields the protein CASRQDSKSSQPQHF. This chain links TRBV12-3 or TRBV12-4 with TRBJ1-5; D is perhaps TRBD1 (6 bases). The CDR3 sequence is 15 residues long. Deletions cut 6 bases from V and 6 bases from J, with 18 bases between.

The table lists this clonotype with many counts. This chain joins TRBV20-1 and TRBJ1-5; D unclear. The CDR3 length is 19 residues. Trimming cost V 3 bases and J 0 bases, with 24 bases left between them. Germline CDR1 and CDR2: DFQATT and SNEGSKA (reference sequence). CDR3 protein: CSARGIDLSRPYSNQPQHF. The CDR3 region has the DNA TGCAGTGCTAGGGGGATCGACCTCTCCCGACCATATAGCAATCAGCCCCAGCATTTT.

This clonotype was recorded a few times. The rearrangement uses TRBV12-3 or TRBV12-4 and TRBJ2-5, with D perhaps assigned TRBD1 or TRBD2 (5 bases each). Trimming took off 4 bases at V and 3 bases at J, with 18 bases between the two ends. The CDR3 is made up of 16 amino acids. The CDR3 sequence is CASSSLRDLLKETQYF. The CDR3, as DNA: TGTGCCAGCAGTTCCCTCCGGGACCTTCTTAAAGAGACCCAGTACTTC.

V gene TRBV29-1 combines with J gene TRBJ1-2, with D tentatively TRBD1 (5 bases). Germline loops: CDR1 SQVTM, CDR2 ANQGSEA. This CDR3 spans 13 amino acids. The V gene lost 7 bases and the J gene lost 3 bases, with 15 bases spanning the gap. CDR3 sequence reads: CSAGLRGDYGYTF. The CDR3 nucleotides read TGCAGCGCCGGTCTTCGGGGGGACTATGGCTACACCTTC.

The sample holds a few counts of this clonotype. The rearrangement links TRBV20-1 to TRBJ2-5, with 10 bases matching TRBD2. Germline assignment: CDR1 DFQATT and CDR2 SNEGSKA (reference sequence). V lost 0 bases, J lost 5 bases, and 3 bases stayed unmatched. There are 14 residues in the CDR3. The CDR3 here is CSARDTSGVETQYF. As DNA, the CDR3 is TGCAGTGCTAGAGATACTAGCGGGGTGGAGACCCAGTACTTC.

This clonotype was observed at least ten times. The chain has TRBV11-2 and TRBJ2-5, with no clear D. Per germline, CDR1 SGHAT and CDR2 FQNNGV. Trimming shortened V by 0 bases and J by 2 bases, and 7 bases separated the two germline ends. The CDR3 runs 14 residues. CDR3 sequence reads: CASSLDITQETQYF. The CDR3 DNA reads TGTGCCAGCAGCTTAGATATAACGCAAGAGACCCAGTACTTC.

The chain uses TRBV20-1 and TRBJ2-3; TRBD2 might be the D (6 bases). The CDR3 totals 15 residues. V shed 8 bases and J shed 10 bases, with 28 bases lying between them. Per the germline V gene, CDR1 is DFQATT and CDR2 is SNEGSKA (reference sequence). CDR3 sequence (DNA): TGCAGTCCCCTTGGGGGGTTTCGTCAAAGTTACGCGCAGTATTTT. It is translated as CSPLGGFRQSYAQYF.

This clonotype turned up a few times. The chain joins TRBV20-1 to TRBJ2-1, with 8 bases that match TRBD1. There are 17 residues in the CDR3. V shed 0 bases and J 0 bases; nucleotides not matched to a gene: 7. From germline, CDR1 is DFQATT and CDR2 SNEGSKA (reference sequence). The CDR3 nucleotides are TGCAGTGCTAGAGATCCTTGGGACAGGAGCTCCTACAATGAGCAGTTCTTC. Encoded protein: CSARDPWDRSSYNEQFF.

The chain employs TRBV21-1 and TRBJ2-5; TRBD2, as called in the table, went unchecked against the DNA. TRBV21-1 corresponds to a pseudogene. The CDR3 runs 15 residues. DNA of the CDR3: TGTGCCAGCAGCAAAACCGGGACTTTGGGTGAGACCCAGTACTTC. The encoded protein is CASSKTGTLGETQYF.

This chain connects TRBV20-1 to TRBJ2-5; no firm D call. The V gene's germline CDR1 is DFQATT and CDR2 SNEGSKA (reference sequence). This CDR3 region has 14 residues. V lost 2 bases, J lost 5 bases, and 15 bases lay in between. DNA for the CDR3: TGCAGTGCTAGACACCGTTCTCAAATGGAGACCCAGTACTTC. Translating gives CSARHRSQMETQYF.

The genes are TRBV12-3 or TRBV12-4 and TRBJ1-1, with D perhaps matching TRBD1 (6 bases). V was shortened by 0 bases and J by 4 bases, with 9 bases between the two germline ends. This CDR3 contains 14 residues. The CDR3: CASSLAGQFTEAFF. The DNA of the CDR3 is TGTGCCAGCAGTTTAGCAGGACAGTTCACTGAAGCTTTCTTT.

This clonotype showed up just a few times. The chain is built from TRBV5-5 and TRBJ2-3, with TRBD2 identical over 7 bases. There are 14 residues in the CDR3. Per germline, CDR1 SGHKS and CDR2 YYEKEE (reference sequence). Trimming at V came to 6 bases and at J to 0 bases, leaving 4 bases not matched to a gene. The CDR3 protein is CASIRAGSTDTQYF. CDR3 bases: TGTGCCAGCATCCGAGCGGGGAGCACAGATACGCAGTATTTT. Looking up the rest from reference TRBV5-5 and TRBJ2-3 gives the full variable domain: DAGVTQSPTHLIKTRGQQVTLRCSPISGHKSVSWYQQVLGQGPQFIFQYYEKEERGRGNFPDRFSARQFPNYSSELNVNALLLGDSALYLCASIRAGSTDTQYFGPGTRLTVL.

This clonotype occurred many times. J is TRBJ2-3 and V is TRBV15; D is undetermined. V lost 1 base and J lost 0, with 5 bases in between. The CDR3 sequence is 14 residues long. CDR1 is LNHNV and CDR2 is YYDKDF in the germline V gene (reference sequence). The CDR3 coding sequence is TGTGCCACCAGCAGAGGGGCTAGCACAGATACGCAGTATTTT. Translating it yields CATSRGASTDTQYF.